The 28 T cell receptor beta chains below all came from one sample that was sequenced in a study of cytomegalovirus exposure and HLA in healthy donors. Primers included in the PCR were 60 Vbeta and 13 Jbeta primers. Libraries were prepared by immunoSEQ multiplex PCR; TCRdb keeps only in-frame clonotypes and omits some of them. Of around 140,000 clones listed, around 80% are singletons. Sequenced input: PBMCs. The receptor source for this set is a woman aged 55-69 years in good health and CMV-seropositive.

The genes are TRBV7-2 and TRBJ2-7; the D gene is possibly TRBD1 (5 bases). The CDR3 is 12 residues long. Trimming removed 5 bases at V and 2 bases at J, with 7 bases between. Germline assignment: CDR1 SGHTA and CDR2 FQGNSA. In DNA, the CDR3 is TGTGCCAGCAGCACAGGTCCCTACGAGCAGTACTTC. Its protein is CASSTGPYEQYF.

This rearrangement joins TRBV4-3 to TRBJ1-1; D not certain. Germline-derived CDR1 and CDR2 are LGHNA and YSLEER. The CDR3 loop spans 14 amino acids. V lost 0 bases and J 0 bases, leaving 5 bases between the germline ends. The CDR3 DNA follows: TGCGCCAGCAGCCAAGACGTAATGAACACTGAAGCTTTCTTT. Protein: CASSQDVMNTEAFF.

The rearrangement links TRBV28 to TRBJ2-1; 8 nucleotides line up with TRBD2. CDR1 is MDHEN and CDR2 is SYDVKM in the germline V gene. The CDR3 sequence is 14 residues long. Trimming took 2 bases from V and 3 from J; bases not matched to a gene: 0. The CDR3 region is CASSLTSGYNEQFF. The CDR3 DNA reads as TGTGCCAGCAGTTTAACTAGCGGCTACAATGAGCAGTTCTTC.

The chain is built from TRBV28 and TRBJ2-5, with D possibly matching TRBD1 (6 bases). Germline CDR1 and CDR2: MDHEN and SYDVKM. This CDR3 region has 16 residues. V gave up 3 bases and J gave up 1 base, with 15 bases separating them. The chain's CDR3 is CASSFPPGTRQETQYF. The CDR3 DNA is TGTGCCAGCAGTTTCCCGCCAGGGACACGCCAAGAGACCCAGTACTTC.

Concerning this clone: The same CDR3 arises from other DNA sequences in this sample as well. The chain is built from TRBV9 and TRBJ2-7; 13 bases are shared with TRBD2. The CDR3 is 16 residues long. Looked up from germline, CDR1 is SGDLS and CDR2 is YYNGEE. V lost 0 bases, J lost 2 bases, and 2 bases stayed unmatched. DNA of the CDR3: TGTGCCAGCAGCGTAGGACTAGCGGGAGGCGCCTACGAGCAGTACTTC. Protein product: CASSVGLAGGAYEQYF. The variable domain in full, completed from reference TRBV9 and TRBJ2-7, reads DSGVTQTPKHLITATGQRVTLRCSPRSGDLSVYWYQQSLDQGLQFLIQYYNGEERAKGNILERFSAQQFPDLHSELNLSSLELGDSALYFCASSVGLAGGAYEQYFGPGTRLTVT.

This clone has more than one count but fewer than ten. This chain joins TRBV30 and TRBJ2-5; D possibly corresponds to TRBD2 (5 bases). Germline V lookup: CDR1 GTSNPN, CDR2 SVGIG (reference sequence). This CDR3 is 11 amino acids long. V was trimmed by 5 bases and J by 7 bases, leaving 11 bases between them. Written as DNA, the CDR3 is TGTGCCTGGGACCGCCGGGGGACCCAGTACTTC. Its protein is CAWDRRGTQYF. Using reference TRBV30 and TRBJ2-5 for the parts outside the CDR3, the full variable domain is SQTIHQWPATLVQPVGSPLSLECTVEGTSNPNLYWYRQAAGRGLQLLFYSVGIGQISSEVPQNLSASRPQDRQFILSSKKLLLSDSGFYLCAWDRRGTQYFGPGTRLLVL.

This clone was observed a single time. The chain uses TRBV19 and TRBJ2-1, with no clear D. Trimming removed 7 bases at V and 8 bases at J, with 15 bases between. The CDR3 spans 13 residues. Germline V gene lookup returns CDR1 LNHDA and CDR2 SQIVND (reference sequence). CDR3 sequence (DNA): TGTGCCAGTACGAAGCGCGGTCTACATGAGCAGTTCTTC. Encoded protein: CASTKRGLHEQFF.

The J gene is TRBJ2-7, the V gene TRBV14, with 8 bases fitting TRBD1. The CDR3 covers 14 residues. V shed 4 bases, J shed 6 bases, and the junction held 8 bases outside the gene matches. Germline V gene sequence: CDR1 SGHDN, CDR2 FVKESK. This CDR3 is CASSPTRTGLEQYF. Here the CDR3 DNA reads TGTGCCAGCAGCCCCACGCGGACAGGGCTCGAGCAGTACTTC.

The chain couples TRBV28 to TRBJ1-1; tentative D call: TRBD1 (6 bases). The CDR3 length is 14 residues. Deletions cut 2 bases from V and 2 bases from J, with 9 bases between. Per the germline V gene, CDR1 is MDHEN and CDR2 is SYDVKM. CDR3 in amino acids: CASSLAGDNTEAFF. CDR3 nucleotides: TGTGCCAGCAGTTTAGCAGGGGATAACACTGAAGCTTTCTTT.

This chain joins TRBV2 and TRBJ2-1, with 16 bases fitting TRBD2. The CDR3 is made up of 18 amino acids. CDR1 and CDR2 (germline): SNHLY, FYNNEI. V dropped 6 bases and J dropped 0; count of bases not matched to a gene: 5. This CDR3 reads CASRGTSGRGSSYNEQFF. The CDR3 DNA follows: TGTGCCAGCAGAGGGACTAGCGGGAGGGGTAGCTCCTACAATGAGCAGTTCTTC.

V usage is TRBV5-1 and J usage is TRBJ1-5, with D perhaps TRBD1 (5 bases). This CDR3 comprises 14 residues. V was pared by 1 base and J by 7 bases, with 12 bases between. Germline V gene sequence: CDR1 SGHRS, CDR2 YFSETQ. The CDR3 nucleotides read TGCGCCAGCAGCTTGCAGGGATCAGGGCAGCCCCAGCATTTT. Amino acids: CASSLQGSGQPQHF.

The chain employs TRBV7-9 and TRBJ2-4; D is perhaps TRBD2 (6 bases). Germline CDR1 SEHNR, CDR2 FQNEAQ (reference sequence). V shed 5 bases and J shed 0 bases, with 11 bases lying between them. This CDR3 is built from 15 residues. This CDR3 is CASSPELAAKNIQYF. For the CDR3, the DNA is TGTGCCAGCAGCCCAGAACTAGCAGCCAAAAACATTCAGTACTTC. The entire variable domain, with the rest obtained from reference TRBV7-9 and TRBJ2-4, is as follows: DTGVSQNPRHKITKRGQNVTFRCDPISEHNRLYWYRQTLGQGPEFLTYFQNEAQLEKSRLLSDRFSAERPKGSFSTLEIQRTEQGDSAMYLCASSPELAAKNIQYFGAGTRLSVL.

The chain uses TRBV1 and TRBJ2-2; no check of the table's D call, TRBD2, against the DNA was made. TRBV1 has pseudogene status. The CDR3 length is 17 residues. For the CDR3, the DNA is TGCACCAGCAGCCCTAGCGGGGATGCTCGGTGGACCGGGGAGCTGTTTTTT. As protein: CTSSPSGDARWTGELFF.

This clone appeared once. The J gene is TRBJ2-2, the V gene TRBV5-1; the match to TRBD1 covers 7 bases. The CDR3 consists of 15 residues. The germline V gene encodes CDR1 SGHRS and CDR2 YFSETQ. V trimming: 3 bases; J trimming: 1 base; junction bases outside the gene matches: 3. CDR3 sequence: CASSSRTGNTGELFF. The CDR3 DNA sequence: TGCGCCAGCAGCTCCAGGACAGGGAACACCGGGGAGCTGTTTTTT.

The chain is built from TRBV19 and TRBJ2-1, with D possibly TRBD1 on 5 matching bases. The CDR3 length is 13 residues. From germline, CDR1 is LNHDA and CDR2 SQIVND (reference sequence). Deletions cut 5 bases from V and 12 bases from J, with 17 bases between. The CDR3 sequence is CASSATAPNGQFF. The CDR3 nucleotides are TGTGCCAGTAGTGCGACAGCCCCCAACGGGCAGTTCTTC.

The chain combines TRBV30 with TRBJ2-5, with 10 bases identical to TRBD1. This CDR3 is 13 amino acids long. The ends lost 3 bases at V and 5 bases at J; junction bases unmatched: 3. Per germline, CDR1 GTSNPN and CDR2 SVGIG (reference sequence). In DNA form, the CDR3 reads TGTGCCTGGAGCCGGGACAGGGGCGAGACCCAGTACTTC. Protein: CAWSRDRGETQYF.

The chain joins TRBV18 to TRBJ2-2; 7 bases line up with TRBD1. Per the germline V gene, CDR1 is KGHSH and CDR2 is LQKENI. The CDR3 is 16 residues long. Trimming cost V 2 bases and J 6 bases; bases outside gene matches: 9. This chain's CDR3 is CASSPDWTGVPGELFF. DNA for the CDR3: TGTGCCAGCTCACCAGACTGGACAGGAGTACCCGGGGAGCTGTTTTTT.

V gene TRBV29-1 combines with J gene TRBJ2-7; D may be TRBD1 (6 bases). This CDR3 spans 11 amino acids. Germline V gives CDR1 SQVTM, CDR2 ANQGSEA. Trimming pared 7 bases from V and 3 bases from J, leaving 10 bases between. CDR3 residues: CSAQQGYEQYF. The CDR3 bases are TGCAGCGCCCAACAGGGCTACGAGCAGTACTTC.

This clone was seen more than once but under ten times. The chain carries TRBV18 and TRBJ2-3; 7 bases align to TRBD1. The CDR3 spans 14 residues. CDR1 KGHSH and CDR2 LQKENI come from the germline V gene. The junction had 4 bases not matched to a gene; V was cut back by 7 bases and J by 0 bases. In DNA, the CDR3 is TGTGCCAGCTTACAGGGGCAAAGCACAGATACGCAGTATTTT. Residues: CASLQGQSTDTQYF.

The V and J genes are TRBV28 and TRBJ2-1; a weak D match, TRBD1 (7 bases). Germline-derived CDR1 and CDR2 are MDHEN and SYDVKM. V gave up 5 bases and J gave up 7 bases, with 12 bases separating them. This CDR3 spans 13 amino acids. This chain's CDR3 is CASSVSGGNEQFF. The CDR3 region has the DNA TGTGCCAGCAGTGTCTCAGGGGGGAATGAGCAGTTCTTC.

Details on this clone: This same CDR3 is encoded by further DNA sequences in the sample. The V call is TRBV4-2, the J call TRBJ2-2; 9 nucleotides match TRBD2. CDR3 length: 15 amino acids. The V and J ends lost 7 bases and 3 bases, in that order; junction bases with no gene match: 6. In germline, CDR1 is LGHNA, CDR2 YNFKEQ. This chain's CDR3 is CASTLAGPDTGELFF. The CDR3 DNA sequence: TGTGCCAGCACCCTAGCGGGACCTGACACCGGGGAGCTGTTTTTT.

Concerning this clone itself: At one of its ends the junction is not consistent with the germline gene, which may arise from a read error. The V gene is TRBV5-5, the J gene TRBJ2-5, with D tentatively TRBD2 (5 bases). This CDR3 comprises 14 residues. CDR1 is SGHKS and CDR2 is YYEKEE in the germline V gene (reference sequence). CDR3 nucleotides: TGTGCCAGCAGTTTGGGCGTAAACGAGGGGACCCAGTACTTC. This gives the protein CASSLGVNEGTQYF.

The chain has TRBV6-4 and TRBJ2-1; 10 positions match TRBD2. Germline V lookup: CDR1 MRHNA, CDR2 SNTAGT. V lost 0 bases, J lost 10 bases, and 3 bases stayed unmatched. There are 14 residues in the CDR3. CDR3 loop: CASSDSGLADEQFF. CDR3 in DNA: TGTGCCAGCAGTGACTCCGGACTAGCGGACGAGCAGTTCTTC.

The chain couples TRBV29-1 to TRBJ2-2; the D is unclear. Trimming shortened V by 4 bases and J by 0 bases, and 12 bases separated the two germline ends. CDR3 length equals 15 residues. In germline, CDR1 is SQVTM, CDR2 ANQGSEA. CDR3 amino acids: CSVAVTASNTGELFF. The DNA of the CDR3 is TGCAGCGTTGCTGTGACTGCCTCGAACACCGGGGAGCTGTTTTTT.

This sequence joins TRBV5-1 and TRBJ1-4, with 7 bases fitting TRBD1. V lost 6 bases and J lost 4; bases outside the gene matches: 9. This CDR3 region has 15 residues. Germline CDR1 SGHRS, CDR2 YFSETQ. The CDR3 bases are TGCGCCAGCACCATGACAGGGATGGGTAATGAAAAACTGTTTTTT. Translated: CASTMTGMGNEKLFF.

The rearrangement uses TRBV9 and TRBJ2-3; the D gene is possibly TRBD2 (6 bases). The germline V gene has CDR1 SGDLS and CDR2 YYNGEE. CDR3 size: 18 residues. The V and J ends lost 3 bases and 4 bases respectively, with 24 bases between them. The CDR3 spells CASSAEGRRLVSPDTQYF. CDR3 coding DNA: TGTGCCAGCAGCGCGGAAGGGAGGAGACTAGTTTCCCCAGATACGCAGTATTTT.

This rearrangement joins TRBV11-2 to TRBJ2-7, with a weak D call TRBD1 (6 bases). The CDR3 is made up of 17 amino acids. Germline V gene lookup returns CDR1 SGHAT and CDR2 FQNNGV. Between the trimmed V and J ends, which lost 4 bases and 3 bases, there was a span of 22 bases. The CDR3 sequence: CASSSQPYGDIDYEQYF. CDR3 DNA sequence: TGTGCCAGCAGCTCCCAACCTTACGGGGACATAGACTACGAGCAGTACTTC.

This rearrangement joins TRBV10-1 to TRBJ2-1, with 10 bases that match TRBD2. V was clipped by 2 bases and J by 4 bases; unmatched bases: 2. This CDR3 spans 15 amino acids. Germline values: CDR1 WNHNN, CDR2 SYGVQD (reference sequence). This CDR3 is CASSEGTSEYNEQFF. CDR3 in DNA: TGCGCCAGCAGTGAGGGGACTAGCGAGTACAATGAGCAGTTCTTC.